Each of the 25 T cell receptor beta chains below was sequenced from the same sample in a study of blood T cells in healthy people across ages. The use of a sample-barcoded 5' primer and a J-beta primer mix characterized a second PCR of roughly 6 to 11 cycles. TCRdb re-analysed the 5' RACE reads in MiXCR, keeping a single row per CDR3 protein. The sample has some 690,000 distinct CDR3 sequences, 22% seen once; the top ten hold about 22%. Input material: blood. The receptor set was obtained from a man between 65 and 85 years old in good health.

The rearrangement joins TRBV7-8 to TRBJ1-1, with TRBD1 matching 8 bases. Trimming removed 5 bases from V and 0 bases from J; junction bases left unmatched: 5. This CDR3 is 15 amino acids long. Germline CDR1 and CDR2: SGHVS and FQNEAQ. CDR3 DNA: TGTGCCAGCAGCCTCCGGGACAGGCTGAACACTGAAGCTTTCTTT. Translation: CASSLRDRLNTEAFF.

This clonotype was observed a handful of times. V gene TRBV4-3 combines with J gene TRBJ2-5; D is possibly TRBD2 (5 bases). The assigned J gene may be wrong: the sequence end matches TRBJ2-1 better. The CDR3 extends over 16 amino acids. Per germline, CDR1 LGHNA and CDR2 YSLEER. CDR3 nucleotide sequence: TGCGCCAGCAGCCAAGACGCAGCGGACCGAACCAATGAGCAGTTCTTC. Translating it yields CASSQDAADRTNEQFF.

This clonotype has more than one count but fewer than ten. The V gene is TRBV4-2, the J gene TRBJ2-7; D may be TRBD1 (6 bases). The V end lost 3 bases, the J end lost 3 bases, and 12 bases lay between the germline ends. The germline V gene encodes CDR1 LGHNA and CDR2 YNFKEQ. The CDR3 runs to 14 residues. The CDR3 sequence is CASSHSPGHYEQYF. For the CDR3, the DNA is TGTGCCAGCAGCCATTCTCCGGGACACTACGAGCAGTACTTC.

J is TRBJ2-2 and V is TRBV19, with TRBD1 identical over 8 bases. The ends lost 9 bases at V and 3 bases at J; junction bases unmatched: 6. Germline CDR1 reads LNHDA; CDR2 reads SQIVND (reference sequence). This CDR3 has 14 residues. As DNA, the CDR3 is TGTGCCAGCAGCGACAGGGGATACACCGGGGAGCTGTTTTTT. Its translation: CASSDRGYTGELFF.

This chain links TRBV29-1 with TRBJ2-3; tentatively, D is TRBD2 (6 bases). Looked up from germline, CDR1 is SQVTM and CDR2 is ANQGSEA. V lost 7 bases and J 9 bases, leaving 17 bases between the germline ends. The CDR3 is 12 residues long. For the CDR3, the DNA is TGCAGCGATGTAGGGGTCGGGAGAACGCAGTATTTT. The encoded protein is CSDVGVGRTQYF.

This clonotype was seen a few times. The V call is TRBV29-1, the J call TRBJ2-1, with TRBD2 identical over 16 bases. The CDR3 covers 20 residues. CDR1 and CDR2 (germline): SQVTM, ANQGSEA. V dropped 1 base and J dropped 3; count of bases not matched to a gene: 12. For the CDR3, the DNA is TGCAGCGTTGAAGGAAATTCCGGGACTAGCGGGGGGGCGGTCTACAATGAGCAGTTCTTC. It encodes CSVEGNSGTSGGAVYNEQFF.

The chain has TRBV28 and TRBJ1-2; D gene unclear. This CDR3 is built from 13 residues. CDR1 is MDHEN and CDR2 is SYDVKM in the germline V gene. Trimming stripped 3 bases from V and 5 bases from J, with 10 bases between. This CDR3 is CASSFGVGYGYTF. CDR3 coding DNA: TGTGCCAGCAGTTTCGGGGTAGGGTATGGCTACACCTTC.

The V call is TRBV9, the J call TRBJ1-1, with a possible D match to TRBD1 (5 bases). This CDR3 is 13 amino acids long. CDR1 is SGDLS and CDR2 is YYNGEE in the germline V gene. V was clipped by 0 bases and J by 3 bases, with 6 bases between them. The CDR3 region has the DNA TGTGCCAGCAGCGTAGTGGGGGACACTGAAGCTTTCTTT. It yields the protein CASSVVGDTEAFF.

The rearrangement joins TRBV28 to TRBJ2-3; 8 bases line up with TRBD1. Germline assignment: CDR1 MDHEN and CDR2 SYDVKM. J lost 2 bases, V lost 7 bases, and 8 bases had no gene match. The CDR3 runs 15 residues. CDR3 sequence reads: CASTRGQGNTDTQYF. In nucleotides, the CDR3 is TGTGCCAGCACAAGAGGACAGGGAAACACAGATACGCAGTATTTT.

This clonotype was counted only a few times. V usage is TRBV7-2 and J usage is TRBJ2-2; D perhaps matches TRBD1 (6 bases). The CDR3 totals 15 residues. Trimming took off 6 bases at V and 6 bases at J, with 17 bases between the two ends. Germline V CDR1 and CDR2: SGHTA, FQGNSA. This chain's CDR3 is CASRGETGLAGELFF. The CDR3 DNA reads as TGTGCCAGCAGGGGGGAGACAGGTCTCGCCGGGGAGCTGTTTTTT.

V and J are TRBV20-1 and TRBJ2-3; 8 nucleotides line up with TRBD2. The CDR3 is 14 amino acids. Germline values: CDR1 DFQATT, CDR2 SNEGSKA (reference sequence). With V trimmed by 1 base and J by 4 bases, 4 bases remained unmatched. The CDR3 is CSARGTGGADTQYF. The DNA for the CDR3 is TGCAGTGCTAGAGGCACGGGAGGGGCAGATACGCAGTATTTT.

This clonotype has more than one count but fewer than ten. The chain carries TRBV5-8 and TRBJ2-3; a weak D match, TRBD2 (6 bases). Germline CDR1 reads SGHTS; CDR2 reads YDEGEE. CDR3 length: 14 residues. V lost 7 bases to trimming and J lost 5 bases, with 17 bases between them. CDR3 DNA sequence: TGTGCCAGCTGGACCGGGAGCCTGATAGATACGCAGTATTTT. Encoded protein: CASWTGSLIDTQYF.

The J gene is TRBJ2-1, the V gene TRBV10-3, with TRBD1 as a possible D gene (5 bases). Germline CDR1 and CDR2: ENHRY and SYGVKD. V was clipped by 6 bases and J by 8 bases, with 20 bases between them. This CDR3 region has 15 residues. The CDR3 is CAISPKGLVGDEQFF. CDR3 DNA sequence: TGTGCCATCAGCCCTAAGGGGCTAGTAGGGGATGAGCAGTTCTTC.

The CDR3 region is CARPGPGRGEEKLFF. CDR3 DNA: TGTGCCAGGCCGGGACCAGGTAGAGGGGAGGAAAAACTGTTTTTT. This chain joins TRBV21-1 and TRBJ1-4; the D call of TRBD1 is as the table states it, not checked on the DNA. TRBV21-1 represents a pseudogene. This CDR3 is 15 amino acids long.

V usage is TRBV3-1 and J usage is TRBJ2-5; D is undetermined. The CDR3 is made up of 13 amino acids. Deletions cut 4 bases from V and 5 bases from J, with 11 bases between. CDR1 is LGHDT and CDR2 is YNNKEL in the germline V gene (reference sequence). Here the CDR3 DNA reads TGTGCCAGCAGCCTCATCGGTGGGGAGACCCAGTACTTC. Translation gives CASSLIGGETQYF.

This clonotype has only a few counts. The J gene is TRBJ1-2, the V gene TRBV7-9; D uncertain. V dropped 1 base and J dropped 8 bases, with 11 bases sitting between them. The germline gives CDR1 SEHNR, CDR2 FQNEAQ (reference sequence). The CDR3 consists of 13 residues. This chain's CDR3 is CASSLGGRPGYTF. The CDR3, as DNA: TGTGCCAGCAGCTTAGGAGGGCGACCGGGCTACACCTTC.

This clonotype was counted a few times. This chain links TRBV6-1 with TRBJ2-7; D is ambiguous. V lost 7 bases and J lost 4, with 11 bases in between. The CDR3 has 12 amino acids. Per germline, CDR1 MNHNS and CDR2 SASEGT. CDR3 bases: TGTGCCAGCACCTCGGACGGGTACGAGCAGTACTTC. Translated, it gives CASTSDGYEQYF.

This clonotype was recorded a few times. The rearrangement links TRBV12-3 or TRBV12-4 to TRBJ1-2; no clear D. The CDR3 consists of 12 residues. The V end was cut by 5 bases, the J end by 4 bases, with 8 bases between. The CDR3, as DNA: TGTGCCAGCAGTCCCAATCTCTATGGCTACACCTTC. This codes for CASSPNLYGYTF.

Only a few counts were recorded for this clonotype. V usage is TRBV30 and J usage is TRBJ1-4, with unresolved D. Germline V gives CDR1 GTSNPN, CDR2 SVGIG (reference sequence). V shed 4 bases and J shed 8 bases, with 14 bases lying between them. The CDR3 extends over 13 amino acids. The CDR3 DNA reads TGTGCCTGGACCCCGGTGGCTGAAGAAAAACTGTTTTTT. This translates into CAWTPVAEEKLFF.

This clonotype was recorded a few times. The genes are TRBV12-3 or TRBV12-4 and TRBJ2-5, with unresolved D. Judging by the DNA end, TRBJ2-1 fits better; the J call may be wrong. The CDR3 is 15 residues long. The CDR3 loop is CASSLFVSPGNEQFF. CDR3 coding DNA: TGTGCCAGCAGTTTATTTGTATCCCCTGGCAATGAGCAGTTCTTC.

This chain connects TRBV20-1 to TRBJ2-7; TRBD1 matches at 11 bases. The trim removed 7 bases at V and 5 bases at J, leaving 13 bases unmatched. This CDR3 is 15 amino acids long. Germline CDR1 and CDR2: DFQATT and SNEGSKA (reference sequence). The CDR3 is CSVLNSGTGGNEQYF. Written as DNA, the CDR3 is TGCAGTGTCCTTAATTCCGGGACAGGGGGTAACGAGCAGTACTTC.

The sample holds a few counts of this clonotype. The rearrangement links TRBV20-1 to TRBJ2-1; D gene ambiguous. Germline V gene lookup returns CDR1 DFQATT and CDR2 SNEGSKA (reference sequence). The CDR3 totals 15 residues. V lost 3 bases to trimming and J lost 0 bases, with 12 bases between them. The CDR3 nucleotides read TGCAGTGCTAGTTTCTATGCGGTCTCCTACAATGAGCAGTTCTTC. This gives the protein CSASFYAVSYNEQFF.

In DNA, the CDR3 is TGTGCCAGCAGCCACCAGACAGGGCTATTGAGCACAGATACGCAGTATTTT. It is translated as CASSHQTGLLSTDTQYF. The gene calls are TRBV3-1 and TRBJ2-3; 7 bases are shared with TRBD1. CDR1 LGHDT and CDR2 YNNKEL come from the germline V gene (reference sequence). CDR3 length: 17 amino acids. Unmatched junction bases numbered 9, after V lost 3 bases and J lost 0 bases.

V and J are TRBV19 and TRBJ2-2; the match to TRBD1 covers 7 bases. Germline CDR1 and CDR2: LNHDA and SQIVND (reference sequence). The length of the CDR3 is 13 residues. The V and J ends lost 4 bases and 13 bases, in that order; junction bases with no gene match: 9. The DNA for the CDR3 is TGTGCCAGTAGTACCGGACAGGCCAATTGGCTGTTTTTT. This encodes CASSTGQANWLFF.

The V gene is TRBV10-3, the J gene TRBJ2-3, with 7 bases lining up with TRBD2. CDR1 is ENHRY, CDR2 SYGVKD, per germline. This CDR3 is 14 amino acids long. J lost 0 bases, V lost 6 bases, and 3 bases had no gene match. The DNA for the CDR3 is TGTGCCATCAGACGGCGGGAGAGCACAGATACGCAGTATTTT. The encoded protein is CAIRRRESTDTQYF.